This T cell receptor beta chain was recovered during a study of T cells in Graves' hyperthyroidism and ophthalmopathy. Researchers took RNA transcripts and amplified the TCR beta CDR3 regions from them. Initially, a first-round RT-PCR of the TCR CDR3 employed the HTBI primer set. Each CDR3 protein gets one entry after TCRdb re-called the multiplex PCR reads with MiXCR. The data contain about 260,000 distinct CDR3 sequences, 15% to 20% of them singletons. Trimming stripped 4 bases from V and 6 bases from J, with 14 bases between. The CDR3 covers 14 residues. The germline V gene encodes CDR1 ENHRY and CDR2 SYGVKD. Ten or more counts support this clonotype.

The rearrangement uses TRBV10-3 and TRBJ2-3; D call uncertain. The specimen was blood. The sequence derives from a woman under 30 with Graves' ophthalmopathy. The CDR3: CAISGGPGRDTQYF. CDR3 sequence (DNA): TGTGCCATCAGTGGAGGACCTGGTCGGGATACGCAGTATTTT.